This T cell receptor beta chain originates from a study of T cell responses to AZD1222 COVID-19 vaccine. Details on this clone: Its specificity is unknown.

The V end was cut by 0 bases, the J end by 0 bases, with 9 bases between. This CDR3 has 16 residues. Germline CDR1 reads ENHRY; CDR2 reads SYGVKD. Whole-study findings and limits: At baseline, seropositivity was found in only 6 or 7 AZD1222 recipients.

TCRdb's table, derived via immunoSEQ multiplex PCR, lists solely in-frame clones and lacks some. The table includes some 64,000 clones, around 83% detected once. The source of this sequence is an adult in good health. The chain joins TRBV10-3 to TRBJ1-5; D gene uncertain. The sample here was peripheral blood, taken on day 0 of AZD1222 vaccination. The CDR3 DNA reads as TGTGCCATCAGTGAGTCTTCCGAGGGTAGCAATCAGCCCCAGCATTTT. Protein sequence: CAISESSEGSNQPQHF.